The rows below give T cell receptor beta chains drawn from one sample of a study of shared clonotypes between healthy human individuals. Measured with immunoSEQ multiplex PCR; TCRdb has only the in-frame clones, and not every one. Of millions of clones in the sample, about 95% were seen once. The sequenced sample was naive CD8+ T cells sorted from blood. The receptors stem from a young man in good health. Both conserved end residues are part of each CDR3. A D gene is named only where the DNA matches it firmly.

TRBJ2-3,TRBV5-1,TRBD1,CASSLRRAGQVADTQYF,TGCGCCAGCAGCTTGAGGAGGGCGGGACAGGTAGCAGATACGCAGTATTTT
TRBJ2-4,TRBV2,-,CASRLQVTKNIQYF,TGTGCCAGCAGGTTACAGGTAACCAAAAACATTCAGTACTTC
TRBJ1-4,TRBV5-1,-,CANPPEGINEKLFF,TGCGCCAACCCACCCGAGGGGATTAATGAAAAACTGTTTTTT
TRBJ1-5,TRBV7-6,-,CASSLPGSNQPQHF,TGTGCCAGCAGCTTACCGGGAAGCAATCAGCCCCAGCATTTT
TRBJ1-1,TRBV28,-,CASSLTGGLNTEAFF,TGTGCCAGCAGTTTAACGGGGGGCCTGAACACTGAAGCTTTCTTT
TRBJ2-7,TRBV6-1,-,CASSVYRAYEQYF,TGTGCCAGCAGTGTTTACAGAGCCTACGAGCAGTACTTC
TRBJ2-3,TRBV27,TRBD2,CASSFRLAGDTDTQYF,TGTGCCAGCAGTTTCCGACTAGCGGGGGACACAGATACGCAGTATTTT
TRBJ1-1,TRBV27,-,CASSLWRGTEAFF,TGTGCCAGCAGTTTATGGAGGGGTACTGAAGCTTTCTTT
TRBJ2-2,TRBV4-1,TRBD2,CASSLGTSGGVNTGELFF,TGCGCCAGCAGCCTTGGGACTAGCGGGGGGGTGAACACCGGGGAGCTGTTTTTT
TRBJ2-7,TRBV7-9,-,CASSPPAFYEQYF,TGTGCCAGCAGCCCCCCGGCATTCTACGAGCAGTACTTC
TRBJ1-6,TRBV4-1,-,CASSQDPGYNSPLHF,TGCGCCAGCAGCCAAGACCCAGGGTATAATTCACCCCTCCACTTT
TRBJ1-4,TRBV11-2,TRBD1,CASSPTGQGFWEKLFF,TGTGCCAGCAGCCCTACGGGACAGGGTTTTTGGGAAAAACTGTTTTTT
TRBJ2-1,TRBV19,-,CASTSRGGAVEQFF,TGTGCCAGTACCTCAAGAGGGGGGGCGGTTGAGCAGTTCTTC
TRBJ2-1,TRBV7-9,TRBD1,CASSWLTGAPLTDDNEQFF,TGTGCCAGCAGCTGGCTGACAGGGGCCCCACTTACTGATGACAATGAGCAGTTCTTC
TRBJ2-7,TRBV6-5,-,CASSYRSVNEQYF,TGTGCCAGCAGTTATAGGTCAGTTAACGAGCAGTACTTC
TRBJ2-3,TRBV7-8,-,CASSLSASYTQYF,TGTGCCAGCAGCTTGAGCGCGTCCTATACGCAGTATTTT
TRBJ2-7,TRBV29-1,TRBD2,CSVEGSGVSGEQYF,TGCAGCGTTGAAGGTAGCGGGGTATCAGGCGAGCAGTACTTC
TRBJ2-3,TRBV6-5,-,CASSWAAAPADTQYF,TGTGCCAGCAGTTGGGCGGCTGCACCCGCAGATACGCAGTATTTT
TRBJ1-1,TRBV9,-,CASSVFTDGAEAFF,TGTGCCAGCAGCGTTTTTACGGATGGGGCTGAAGCTTTCTTT
TRBJ2-7,TRBV10-3,-,CAIGTHYEQYF,TGTGCCATAGGGACTCATTACGAGCAGTACTTC
TRBJ1-5,TRBV9,-,CASSAPGLNQPQHF,TGTGCCAGCAGCGCGCCAGGCCTCAATCAGCCCCAGCATTTT
TRBJ2-3,TRBV13,-,CASSLGIGPRAGTDTQYF,TGTGCCAGCAGCTTAGGAATTGGGCCCAGGGCAGGCACAGATACGCAGTATTTT